The 31 T cell receptor beta chains below come from one sample, sequenced in a study of sequential checkpoint blockade in melanoma (dated 2019 in TCRdb). Library preparation employed the immunoSEQ multiplex PCR assay. What TCRdb holds here is the immuneACCESS table cut down to in-frame rearrangements. Part of the clones is not present; checked against another copy, under half of the missing clones reflect an unresolved V gene, and the others are unexplained. This sample lists over 1,500 clones; roughly 19% were detected once. Of the sample, about 13% is held by the ten largest clones. This specimen's treatment or condition label, interpreted: randomized to nivolumab then ipilimumab (arm A) or the reverse (arm B). The specimen was tumor tissue (inferred from file names), collected from a patient given nivolumab and ipilimumab in sequence. The receptor source for this set is a human donor with melanoma.

This clone occurred a few times. V usage is TRBV11-3 and J usage is TRBJ2-5; no firm D call. The CDR3 is made up of 15 amino acids. Trimming left V 1 base short and J 0 bases short, with 9 bases between. Germline V CDR1 and CDR2: SGHNT, YENEEA. The CDR3 region has the DNA TGTGCCAGCAGCTTAGTCGCCTCTTACCAAGAGACCCAGTACTTC. Its translation: CASSLVASYQETQYF.

The V gene is TRBV29-1, the J gene TRBJ1-1; TRBD1 might be the D (6 bases). Germline-derived CDR1 and CDR2 are SQVTM and ANQGSEA. Trimming shortened V by 7 bases and J by 5 bases, and 17 bases separated the two germline ends. This CDR3 region has 13 residues. The CDR3 DNA reads as TGCAGCGCAGCTCCCAGGGGTGTGACTGAAGCTTTCTTT. It is translated as CSAAPRGVTEAFF.

The chain combines TRBV6-8 with TRBJ2-4; 7 positions match TRBD2. Germline V gives CDR1 MNHGY, CDR2 SAAAGT. The CDR3 sequence is 14 residues long. V was pared by 11 bases and J by 3 bases, with 10 bases of the junction left unmatched. The CDR3 loop is CAGSGAGDKNIQYF. CDR3 sequence (DNA): TGTGCCGGTAGTGGTGCGGGAGACAAAAACATTCAGTACTTC.

This clone has just a few counts. V usage is TRBV19 and J usage is TRBJ2-1; 8 bases are a match to TRBD1. The germline V gene has CDR1 LNHDA and CDR2 SQIVND (reference sequence). The CDR3 runs 14 residues. Germline trimming cut 8 bases from V and 2 bases from J; bases unmatched to any gene: 5. CDR3: CASGRTGTYNEQFF. CDR3 DNA: TGTGCCAGTGGGAGGACAGGGACCTACAATGAGCAGTTCTTC.

This clone was seen more than once but under ten times. The chain joins TRBV28 to TRBJ2-5, with D tentatively TRBD1 (5 bases). Germline assignment: CDR1 MDHEN and CDR2 SYDVKM. This CDR3 contains 15 residues. The V end was cut by 3 bases, the J end by 2 bases, with 13 bases between. The CDR3 DNA follows: TGTGCCAGCAGTTTTCTGGACAACCGACAAGAGACCCAGTACTTC. Residues: CASSFLDNRQETQYF.

The genes are TRBV6-8 and TRBJ2-2; possibly TRBD2 for D (6 bases). The CDR3 length is 16 residues. Deletions cut 4 bases from V and 1 base from J, with 13 bases between. The germline CDR1 and CDR2 sequences are MNHGY and SAAAGT. Here the CDR3 DNA reads TGTGCCAGCAGTTTGGCCGGGGGAGAGAACACCGGGGAGCTGTTTTTT. It translates to CASSLAGGENTGELFF.

The sample holds a few counts of this clone. J is TRBJ2-7 and V is TRBV6-8; 11 bases are a match to TRBD1. Germline CDR1 reads MNHGY; CDR2 reads SAAAGT. After removal of 4 bases from V and 7 bases from J, the junction contained 9 bases not matched to a gene. This CDR3 is 15 amino acids long. CDR3 DNA: TGTGCCAGCAGTTCTCAACCAGGACAGGGGGCTGAGCAGTACTTC. Translating it yields CASSSQPGQGAEQYF.

V gene TRBV9 combines with J gene TRBJ2-1, with D possibly matching TRBD1 (6 bases). The germline V and J ends were trimmed by 0 bases and 8 bases, with 15 bases remaining between them. The CDR3 length is 15 residues. Looked up from germline, CDR1 is SGDLS and CDR2 is YYNGEE. This CDR3 is CASSVEGAGADEQFF. The DNA for the CDR3 is TGTGCCAGCAGCGTAGAAGGGGCAGGGGCGGATGAGCAGTTCTTC.

In its sample, this clone was seen a few times. This chain links TRBV4-1 with TRBJ2-5; D is possibly TRBD1 or TRBD2 (6 bases each). This CDR3 spans 17 amino acids. Trimming stripped 4 bases from V and 5 bases from J, with 23 bases between. Germline CDR1 MGHRA, CDR2 YSYEKL. CDR3 loop: CASSPQPRRGSLETQYF. In DNA, the CDR3 is TGCGCCAGCAGCCCCCAACCGCGGAGGGGGTCACTGGAGACCCAGTACTTC.

In this sample, this clone turned up a few times. CDR3 coding DNA: TGTGCCAGCAGGGCTAGCGGGAGACATGAGCAGTTCTTC. Translation: CASRASGRHEQFF. This chain connects TRBV28 to TRBJ2-1; 10 nucleotides line up with TRBD2. This CDR3 is 13 amino acids long. From germline, CDR1 is MDHEN and CDR2 SYDVKM. The V segment lost 6 bases and the J segment 8 bases; nucleotides outside the gene matches: 4. The variable domain in full, completed from reference TRBV28 and TRBJ2-1, reads DVKVTQSSRYLVKRTGEKVFLECVQDMDHENMFWYRQDPGLGLRLIYFSYDVKMKEKGDIPEGYSVSREKKERFSLILESASTNQTSMYLCASRASGRHEQFFGPGTRLTVL.

This clone is medium-sized (0.01 to 0.1%) in the sample. Other DNA sequences from this sample encode an identical CDR3 as well. This chain links TRBV6-8 with TRBJ2-7; D not certain. Deletions cut 4 bases from V and 1 base from J, with 8 bases between. The CDR3 contains 13 residues. Germline CDR1 MNHGY, CDR2 SAAAGT. The CDR3 is CASSLGRSYEQYF. CDR3 nucleotide sequence: TGTGCCAGCAGTTTGGGTCGTTCCTACGAGCAGTACTTC.

The CDR3: CASSIISGANVLTF. In DNA, the CDR3 is TGTGCCAGTAGTATTATCTCTGGGGCCAACGTCCTGACTTTC. The rearrangement links TRBV19 to TRBJ2-6; D is unresolved. The ends were cut back, 3 bases at V and 0 bases at J, with 3 bases in the middle. From germline, CDR1 is LNHDA and CDR2 SQIVND (reference sequence). This CDR3 has 14 amino acids.

By sample share, this clone is medium-sized. The chain is built from TRBV11-3 and TRBJ2-2, with 8 nucleotides matching TRBD1. The V and J ends lost 5 bases and 7 bases, in that order; junction bases with no gene match: 12. Germline V gene lookup returns CDR1 SGHNT and CDR2 YENEEA. This CDR3 comprises 16 residues. The CDR3 region is CASSPGAGGQIGELFF. CDR3 sequence (DNA): TGTGCCAGCAGCCCGGGGGCAGGGGGCCAGATCGGGGAGCTGTTTTTT.

This clone appeared once. The rearrangement links TRBV19 to TRBJ2-1; 8 nucleotides align to TRBD2. Germline-derived CDR1 and CDR2 are LNHDA and SQIVND (reference sequence). V shed 6 bases, J shed 0 bases, and the junction held 7 bases outside the gene matches. The CDR3 is 16 amino acids. CDR3 sequence (DNA): TGTGCCAGTAGGAATAGCGGGATAAACTCCTACAATGAGCAGTTCTTC. Amino acids: CASRNSGINSYNEQFF.

V gene TRBV5-1 combines with J gene TRBJ2-3; tentative D call: TRBD2 (6 bases). V lost 4 bases, J lost 1 base, and 16 bases lay in between. The CDR3 covers 16 residues. Germline V gives CDR1 SGHRS, CDR2 YFSETQ. CDR3 sequence (DNA): TGCGCCAGCAGCCGGGAGTGGGGCCGTGGCACAGATACGCAGTATTTT. It yields the protein CASSREWGRGTDTQYF.

This clone showed up just a few times. The rearrangement uses TRBV28 and TRBJ1-6; D ambiguous. Germline V gives CDR1 MDHEN, CDR2 SYDVKM. With 8 bases removed from V and 3 bases from J, the gap between germline ends came to 8 bases. This CDR3 comprises 13 residues. The CDR3 DNA sequence: TGTGCCAGCGGCGGATACTATAATTCACCCCTCCACTTT. It codes for CASGGYYNSPLHF.

The chain is built from TRBV5-1 and TRBJ1-4; tentative D call: TRBD1 (5 bases). V was pared by 0 bases and J by 2 bases, with 8 bases between. Germline CDR1 and CDR2: SGHRS and YFSETQ. This CDR3 contains 15 residues. The CDR3 sequence is CASSLGGGTNEKLFF. CDR3 DNA: TGCGCCAGCAGCTTGGGCGGGGGGACTAATGAAAAACTGTTTTTT.

V and J are TRBV5-1 and TRBJ2-7; no clear D. The CDR3 covers 14 residues. The V end was cut by 4 bases, the J end by 3 bases, with 14 bases between. CDR1 is SGHRS, CDR2 YFSETQ, per germline. CDR3 nucleotide sequence: TGCGCCAGCAGCCCCGCATTCAACCGCTACGAGCAGTACTTC. Translating gives CASSPAFNRYEQYF.

The V call is TRBV5-1, the J call TRBJ2-1; the match to TRBD1 covers 7 bases. CDR1 and CDR2 from the germline V gene are SGHRS and YFSETQ. This CDR3 spans 14 amino acids. V dropped 4 bases and J dropped 2; count of bases not matched to a gene: 3. The DNA of the CDR3 is TGCGCCAGCAGCCAGGGGGTACCCTACAATGAGCAGTTCTTC. Protein product: CASSQGVPYNEQFF.

This clone was seen a few times. J is TRBJ2-2 and V is TRBV6-8; a weak D match, TRBD2 (5 bases). Germline CDR1 MNHGY, CDR2 SAAAGT. V was trimmed by 5 bases and J by 7 bases, leaving 14 bases between them. The CDR3 consists of 14 residues. The CDR3 DNA follows: TGTGCCAGCAGTGTCACAGCGGAAGGCGGGGAGCTGTTTTTT. This encodes CASSVTAEGGELFF.

The chain is built from TRBV6-8 and TRBJ2-6, with a possible D match to TRBD1 (6 bases). The CDR3 extends over 15 amino acids. Germline CDR1 and CDR2: MNHGY and SAAAGT. Trimming cost V 2 bases and J 4 bases, with 9 bases left between them. The CDR3 DNA sequence: TGTGCCAGCAGTTACCTGGGGGCGGGGGCCAACGTCCTGACTTTC. As protein: CASSYLGAGANVLTF.

This clone is labeled as medium-sized (0.01 to 0.1%). The chain links TRBV9 to TRBJ1-2; 7 bases are a match to TRBD1. V dropped 3 bases and J dropped 4; count of bases not matched to a gene: 6. CDR3 length equals 14 residues. CDR1 is SGDLS and CDR2 is YYNGEE in the germline V gene. The CDR3 sequence is CASSEGAGPYGYTF. CDR3 nucleotides: TGTGCCAGCAGCGAGGGGGCAGGGCCCTATGGCTACACCTTC.

The chain recombines TRBV6-8 with TRBJ2-3; D assignment may be TRBD1 or TRBD2 (5 bases each). V shed 6 bases and J shed 4 bases, with 11 bases lying between them. The CDR3 extends over 13 amino acids. The germline V gene encodes CDR1 MNHGY and CDR2 SAAAGT. In DNA form, the CDR3 reads TGTGCCAGCAGGTCAGGGAGCCCAGATACGCAGTATTTT. It encodes CASRSGSPDTQYF.

This clone is labeled as medium-sized. The chain has TRBV11-3 and TRBJ1-1; TRBD1 aligns across 7 bases. V lost 5 bases, J lost 1 base, and 13 bases stayed unmatched. This CDR3 region has 17 residues. From germline, CDR1 is SGHNT and CDR2 YENEEA. The chain's CDR3 is CASSPQEGAGGNTEAFF. CDR3 DNA: TGTGCCAGCAGCCCCCAGGAGGGGGCAGGGGGGAACACTGAAGCTTTCTTT.

This clone is judged large. The chain combines TRBV11-3 with TRBJ2-2, with no clear D. Germline V gives CDR1 SGHNT, CDR2 YENEEA. The ends were cut back, 3 bases at V and 0 bases at J, with 8 bases in the middle. This CDR3 is 15 amino acids long. CDR3 amino acids: CASSFLFPNTGELFF. The CDR3 DNA reads as TGTGCCAGCAGCTTTCTCTTCCCGAACACCGGGGAGCTGTTTTTT.

The table lists this clone with a few counts. One end of the junction is discordant with germline, which a read error may explain. The chain joins TRBV11-3 to TRBJ1-3; D is perhaps TRBD1 (6 bases). The CDR3 has 17 residues. Germline V lookup: CDR1 SGHNT, CDR2 YENEEA. The CDR3 DNA reads as TGTGCCAGCAGCTCCCAACCCCCCGGGACAAGTGGAGACACCATATATTTT. This translates into CASSSQPPGTSGDTIYF.

This clone was seen many times. This chain joins TRBV7-8 and TRBJ1-1; a weak D match, TRBD1 (6 bases). V lost 5 bases, J lost 5 bases, and 12 bases lay in between. The length of the CDR3 is 13 residues. Looked up from germline, CDR1 is SGHVS and CDR2 is FQNEAQ. CDR3 in amino acids: CASSLDRSTEAFF. CDR3 in DNA: TGTGCCAGCAGCCTAGACAGGTCGACTGAAGCTTTCTTT.

The V gene is TRBV12-2, the J gene TRBJ1-4; the table's D call, TRBD1, was not checked against the DNA. TRBV12-2 corresponds to a pseudogene. This CDR3 spans 15 amino acids. The CDR3 sequence is CATSLDRETNEKLFF. CDR3 sequence (DNA): TGTGCCACCTCCTTGGACAGGGAGACTAATGAAAAACTGTTTTTT.

This clone is labeled large. This chain links TRBV10-3 with TRBJ2-7; D gene ambiguous. This CDR3 spans 15 amino acids. V was trimmed by 1 base and J by 2 bases, leaving 12 bases between them. Germline CDR1 is ENHRY and CDR2 is SYGVKD. CDR3: CAISELPDVAYEQYF. In nucleotides, the CDR3 is TGTGCCATCAGTGAGTTACCGGACGTTGCCTACGAGCAGTACTTC.

This clone is large in the sample. The rearrangement joins TRBV6-8 to TRBJ2-5; no clear D gene. The germline gives CDR1 MNHGY, CDR2 SAAAGT. The CDR3 sequence is 15 residues long. V lost 2 bases and J lost 5, with 15 bases in between. Written as DNA, the CDR3 is TGTGCCAGCAGTTACCGCAGTGCCCAAGTCGAGACCCAGTACTTC. Encoded protein: CASSYRSAQVETQYF.

This clone rates as medium-sized. The chain is built from TRBV6-8 and TRBJ2-7; the match to TRBD1 covers 9 bases. CDR1 is MNHGY, CDR2 SAAAGT, per germline. This CDR3 contains 13 residues. J gave up 2 bases and V 7 bases, and 3 bases lay outside the gene matches. CDR3 region: CASTGTGTYEQYF. The CDR3 bases are TGTGCCAGCACCGGGACAGGGACCTACGAGCAGTACTTC.